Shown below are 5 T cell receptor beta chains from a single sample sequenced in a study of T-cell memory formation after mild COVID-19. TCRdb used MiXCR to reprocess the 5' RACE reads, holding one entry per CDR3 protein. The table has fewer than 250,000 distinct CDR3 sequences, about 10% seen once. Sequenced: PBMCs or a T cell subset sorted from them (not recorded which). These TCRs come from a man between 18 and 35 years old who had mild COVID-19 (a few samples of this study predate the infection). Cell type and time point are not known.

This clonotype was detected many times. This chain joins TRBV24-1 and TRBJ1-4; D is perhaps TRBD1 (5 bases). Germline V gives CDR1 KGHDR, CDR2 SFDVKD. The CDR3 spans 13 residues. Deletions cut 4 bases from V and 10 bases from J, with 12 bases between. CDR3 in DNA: TGTGCCACCAGTGACCCGACAGTCAGAAAACTGTTTTTT. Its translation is CATSDPTVRKLFF.

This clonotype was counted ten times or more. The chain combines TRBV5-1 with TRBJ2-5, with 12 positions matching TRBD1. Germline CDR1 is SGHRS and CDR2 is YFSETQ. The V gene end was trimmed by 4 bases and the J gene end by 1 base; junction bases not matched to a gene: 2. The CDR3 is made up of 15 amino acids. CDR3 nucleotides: TGCGCCAGCAGCGGGACAGGGGGCTCCCAAGAGACCCAGTACTTC. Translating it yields CASSGTGGSQETQYF. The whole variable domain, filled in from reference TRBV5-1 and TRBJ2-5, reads KAGVTQTPRYLIKTRGQQVTLSCSPISGHRSVSWYQQTPGQGLQFLFEYFSETQRNKGNFPGRFSGRQFSNSRSEMNVSTLELGDSALYLCASSGTGGSQETQYFGPGTRLLVL.

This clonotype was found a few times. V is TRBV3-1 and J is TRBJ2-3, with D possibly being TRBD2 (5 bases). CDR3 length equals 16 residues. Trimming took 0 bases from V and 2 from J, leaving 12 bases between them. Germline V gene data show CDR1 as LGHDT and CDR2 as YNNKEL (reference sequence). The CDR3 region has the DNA TGTGCCAGCAGCCAAGACCCCCGGGGATTCACAGATACGCAGTATTTT. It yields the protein CASSQDPRGFTDTQYF.

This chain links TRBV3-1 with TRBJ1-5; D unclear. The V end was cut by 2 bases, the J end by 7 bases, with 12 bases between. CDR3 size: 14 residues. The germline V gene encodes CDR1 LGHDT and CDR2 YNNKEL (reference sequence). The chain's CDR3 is CASSQTQVGQPQHF. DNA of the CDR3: TGTGCCAGCAGCCAAACCCAGGTCGGGCAGCCCCAGCATTTT.

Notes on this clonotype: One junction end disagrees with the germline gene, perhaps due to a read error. The DNA of the CDR3 is TGTTCCAGCAGCCCGGGGGGGGTTTCACCCCTCCACTTT. This gives the protein CSSSPGGVSPLHF. The chain links TRBV11-1 to TRBJ1-6, with a possible D match to TRBD1 (5 bases). The CDR3 runs 13 residues. Looked up from germline, CDR1 is SGHAT and CDR2 is FQDESV (reference sequence).